The present entry profiles one T cell receptor beta chain with its context. Its antigen remains unidentified. The CDR3 is 13 amino acids. V was pared by 4 bases and J by 5 bases, with 9 bases between. Per germline, CDR1 GTSNPN and CDR2 SVGIG (reference sequence). This record belongs to a study of OX40 agonist ivuxolimab in advanced cancers. General study findings and limits: With doses of 0.1 to 3.0 mg/kg, CD4+ and CD8+ blood T cells had undergone clonal expansion by week 6. Some patients without response likewise showed low normalized clonal expansion. Among T cells, CD8+ cells averaged more expanded clones than CD4+ cells.

Profiling relied on immunoSEQ multiplex PCR, and the TCRdb table lists in-frame clones only, not all of them. The sample has approximately 70,000 clones; roughly 90% are singletons. J is TRBJ1-6 and V is TRBV30; no clear D gene. The receptor comes from an adult with an advanced solid tumor such as melanoma, head and neck, liver or kidney cancer. The sequenced sample was CD4+ or CD8+ T cells sorted from blood, obtained in a trial of the OX40 agonist ivuxolimab. The DNA for the CDR3 is TGTGCCTGGACCTCCGGGAATAATTCACCCCTCCACTTT. This gives the protein CAWTSGNNSPLHF. The full variable domain, its missing parts supplied by reference TRBV30 and TRBJ1-6, is SQTIHQWPATLVQPVGSPLSLECTVEGTSNPNLYWYRQAAGRGLQLLFYSVGIGQISSEVPQNLSASRPQDRQFILSSKKLLLSDSGFYLCAWTSGNNSPLHFGNGTRLTVT.